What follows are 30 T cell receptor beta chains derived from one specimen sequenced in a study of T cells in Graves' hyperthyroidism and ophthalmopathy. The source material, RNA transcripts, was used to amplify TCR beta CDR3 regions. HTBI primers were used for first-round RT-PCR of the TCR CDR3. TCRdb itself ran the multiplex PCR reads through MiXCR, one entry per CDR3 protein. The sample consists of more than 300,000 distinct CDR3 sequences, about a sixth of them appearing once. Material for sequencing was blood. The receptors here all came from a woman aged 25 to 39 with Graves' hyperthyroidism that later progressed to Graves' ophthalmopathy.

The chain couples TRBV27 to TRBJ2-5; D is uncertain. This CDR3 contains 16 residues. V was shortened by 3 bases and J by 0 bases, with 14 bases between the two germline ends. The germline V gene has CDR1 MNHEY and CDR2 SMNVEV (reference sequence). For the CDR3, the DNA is TGTGCCAGCAGTTTTTTAAGTGTGGGTAACCAAGAGACCCAGTACTTC. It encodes CASSFLSVGNQETQYF.

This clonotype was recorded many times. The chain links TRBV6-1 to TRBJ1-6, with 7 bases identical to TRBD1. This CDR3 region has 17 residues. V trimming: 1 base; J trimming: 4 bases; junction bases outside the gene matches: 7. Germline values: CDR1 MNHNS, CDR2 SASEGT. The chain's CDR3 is CASSEERQGGYNSPLHF. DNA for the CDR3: TGTGCCAGCAGTGAAGAACGCCAGGGGGGATATAATTCACCCCTCCACTTT.

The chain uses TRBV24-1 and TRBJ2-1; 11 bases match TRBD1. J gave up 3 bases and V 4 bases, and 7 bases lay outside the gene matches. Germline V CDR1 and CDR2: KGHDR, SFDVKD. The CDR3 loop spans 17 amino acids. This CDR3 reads CATSDPKGTGGYNEQFF. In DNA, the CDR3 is TGTGCCACCAGTGACCCGAAAGGGACAGGGGGCTACAATGAGCAGTTCTTC.

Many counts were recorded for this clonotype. CDR3 residues: CASTGGLAGTYEQYF. DNA for the CDR3: TGTGCCAGCACCGGCGGACTAGCGGGAACGTACGAGCAGTACTTC. The chain employs TRBV11-2 and TRBJ2-7; 12 nucleotides agree with TRBD2. Per germline, CDR1 SGHAT and CDR2 FQNNGV. J was trimmed by 4 bases and V by 7 bases; bases with no gene match: 8. The CDR3 has 15 amino acids.

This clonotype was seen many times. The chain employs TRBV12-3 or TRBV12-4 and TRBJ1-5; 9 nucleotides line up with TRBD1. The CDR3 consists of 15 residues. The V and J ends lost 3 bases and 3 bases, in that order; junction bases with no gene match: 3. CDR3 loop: CASSLGQGFNQPQHF. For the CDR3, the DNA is TGTGCCAGCAGTTTGGGACAGGGATTCAATCAGCCCCAGCATTTT.

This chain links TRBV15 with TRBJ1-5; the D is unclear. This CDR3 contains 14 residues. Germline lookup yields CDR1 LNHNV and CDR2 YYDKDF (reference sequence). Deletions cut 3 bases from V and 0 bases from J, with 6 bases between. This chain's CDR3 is CATSSGNSNQPQHF. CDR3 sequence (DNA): TGTGCCACCAGCAGTGGAAATAGCAATCAGCCCCAGCATTTT.

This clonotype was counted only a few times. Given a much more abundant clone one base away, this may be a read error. As DNA, the CDR3 is TGTGCCAGCAGGCTGAGGCGGGCAGGGGGATTTTCCTACGAGCAGTACTTC. This encodes CASRLRRAGGFSYEQYF. V and J are TRBV2 and TRBJ2-7; 7 bases line up with TRBD1. V trimming: 6 bases; J trimming: 1 base; junction bases outside the gene matches: 15. The CDR3 loop spans 17 amino acids. The V gene's germline CDR1 is SNHLY and CDR2 FYNNEI.

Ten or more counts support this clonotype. Written as DNA, the CDR3 is TGTGCCAGACAGGACACCGAGGGTCCAGATACGCAGTATTTT. This encodes CARQDTEGPDTQYF. V is TRBV2 and J is TRBJ2-3; either TRBD1 or TRBD2 may supply D (5 bases each). Germline V lookup: CDR1 SNHLY, CDR2 FYNNEI. The length of the CDR3 is 14 residues. Trimming left V 9 bases short and J 4 bases short, with 17 bases between.

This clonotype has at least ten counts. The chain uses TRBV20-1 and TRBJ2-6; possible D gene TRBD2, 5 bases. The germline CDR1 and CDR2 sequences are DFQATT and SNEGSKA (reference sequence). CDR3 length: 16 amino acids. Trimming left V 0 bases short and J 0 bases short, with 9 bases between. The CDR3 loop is CSARDHGGSGANVLTF. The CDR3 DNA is TGCAGTGCTAGAGATCACGGAGGCTCTGGGGCCAACGTCCTGACTTTC.

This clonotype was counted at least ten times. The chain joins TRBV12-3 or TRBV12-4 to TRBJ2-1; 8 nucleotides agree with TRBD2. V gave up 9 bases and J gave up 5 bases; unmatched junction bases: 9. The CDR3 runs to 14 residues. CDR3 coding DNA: TGTGCCAGTATGGATAGTAGCGGGGACAATGAGCAGTTCTTC. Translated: CASMDSSGDNEQFF.

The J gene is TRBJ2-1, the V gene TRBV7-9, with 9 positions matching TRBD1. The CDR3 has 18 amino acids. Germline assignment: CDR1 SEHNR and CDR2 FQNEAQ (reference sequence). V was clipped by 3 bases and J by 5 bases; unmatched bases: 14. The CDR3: CASSFTPGTGRSHNEQFF. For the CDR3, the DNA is TGTGCCAGCAGCTTCACCCCCGGGACAGGGCGGTCACACAATGAGCAGTTCTTC.

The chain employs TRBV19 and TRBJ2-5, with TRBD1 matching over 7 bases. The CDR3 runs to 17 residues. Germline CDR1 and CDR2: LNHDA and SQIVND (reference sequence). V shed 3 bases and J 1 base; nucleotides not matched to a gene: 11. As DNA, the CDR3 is TGTGCCAGTAGTATTTCCACAGGGGCCCCCATCCAAGAGACCCAGTACTTC. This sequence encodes CASSISTGAPIQETQYF.

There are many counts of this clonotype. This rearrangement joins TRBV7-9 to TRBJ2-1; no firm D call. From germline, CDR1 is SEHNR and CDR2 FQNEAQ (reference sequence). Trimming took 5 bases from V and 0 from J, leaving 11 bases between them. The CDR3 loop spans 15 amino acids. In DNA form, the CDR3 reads TGTGCCAGCAGCGGCCAGAAGAGCTCCTACAATGAGCAGTTCTTC. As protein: CASSGQKSSYNEQFF. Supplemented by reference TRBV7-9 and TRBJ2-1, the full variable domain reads DTGVSQNPRHKITKRGQNVTFRCDPISEHNRLYWYRQTLGQGPEFLTYFQNEAQLEKSRLLSDRFSAERPKGSFSTLEIQRTEQGDSAMYLCASSGQKSSYNEQFFGPGTRLTVL.

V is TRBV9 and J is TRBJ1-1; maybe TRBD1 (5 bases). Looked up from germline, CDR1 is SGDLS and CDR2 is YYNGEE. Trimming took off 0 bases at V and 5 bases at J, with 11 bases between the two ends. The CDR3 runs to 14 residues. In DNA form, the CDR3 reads TGTGCCAGCAGCGTAGTTTTGGGGGTTACTGAAGCTTTCTTT. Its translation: CASSVVLGVTEAFF.

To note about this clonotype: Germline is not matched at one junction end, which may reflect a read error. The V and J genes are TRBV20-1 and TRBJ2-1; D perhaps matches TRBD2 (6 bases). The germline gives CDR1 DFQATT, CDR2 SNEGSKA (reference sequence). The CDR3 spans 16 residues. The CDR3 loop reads CSARSPLRGTYNEQSF. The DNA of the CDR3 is TGCAGTGCTAGATCCCCTCTTCGGGGGACCTACAATGAGCAGTCCTTC.

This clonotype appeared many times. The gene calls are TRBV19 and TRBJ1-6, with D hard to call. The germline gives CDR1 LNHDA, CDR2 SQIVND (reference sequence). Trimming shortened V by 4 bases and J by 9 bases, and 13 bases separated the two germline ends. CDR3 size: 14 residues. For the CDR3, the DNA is TGTGCCAGTAGTACCGGAGGTCCGATTTCACCCCTCCACTTT. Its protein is CASSTGGPISPLHF. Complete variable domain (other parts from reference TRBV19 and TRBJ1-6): DGGITQSPKYLFRKEGQNVTLSCEQNLNHDAMYWYRQDPGQGLRLIYYSQIVNDFQKGDIAEGYSVSREKKESFPLTVTSAQKNPTAFYLCASSTGGPISPLHFGNGTRLTVT.

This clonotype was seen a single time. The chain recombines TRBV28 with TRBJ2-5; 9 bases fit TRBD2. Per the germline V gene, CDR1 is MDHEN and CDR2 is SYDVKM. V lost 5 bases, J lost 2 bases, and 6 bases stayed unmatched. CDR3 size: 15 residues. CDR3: CASSAPTSGQETQYF. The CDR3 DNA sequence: TGTGCCAGCAGTGCACCGACTAGCGGACAAGAGACCCAGTACTTC.

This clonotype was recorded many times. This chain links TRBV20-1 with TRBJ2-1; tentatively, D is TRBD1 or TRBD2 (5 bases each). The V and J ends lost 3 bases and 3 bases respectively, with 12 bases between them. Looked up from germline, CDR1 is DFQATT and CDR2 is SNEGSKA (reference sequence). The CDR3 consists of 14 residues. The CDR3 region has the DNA TGCAGTGCTAGGGGACCAGAACACTACAATGAGCAGTTCTTC. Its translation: CSARGPEHYNEQFF.

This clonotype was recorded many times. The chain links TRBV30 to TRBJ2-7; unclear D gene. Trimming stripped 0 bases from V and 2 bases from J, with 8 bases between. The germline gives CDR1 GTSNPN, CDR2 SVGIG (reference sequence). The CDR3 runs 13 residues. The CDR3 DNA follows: TGTGCCTGGAGTGTAGGTGATACCTACGAGCAGTACTTC. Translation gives CAWSVGDTYEQYF.

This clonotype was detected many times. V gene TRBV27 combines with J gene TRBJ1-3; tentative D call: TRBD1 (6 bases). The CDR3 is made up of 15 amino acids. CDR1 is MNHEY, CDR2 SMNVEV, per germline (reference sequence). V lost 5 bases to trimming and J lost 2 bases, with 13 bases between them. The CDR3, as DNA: TGTGCCAGCAGTCCCCTAGGGGGAACTGGAAACACCATATATTTT. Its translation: CASSPLGGTGNTIYF.

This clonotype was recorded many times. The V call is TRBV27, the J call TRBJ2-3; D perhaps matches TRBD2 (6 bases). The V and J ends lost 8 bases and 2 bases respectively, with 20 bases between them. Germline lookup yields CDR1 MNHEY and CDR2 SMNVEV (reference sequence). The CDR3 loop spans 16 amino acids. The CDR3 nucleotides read TGTGCCAGCGCGGGAAAGGCGCTCAAATACACAGATACGCAGTATTTT. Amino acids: CASAGKALKYTDTQYF.

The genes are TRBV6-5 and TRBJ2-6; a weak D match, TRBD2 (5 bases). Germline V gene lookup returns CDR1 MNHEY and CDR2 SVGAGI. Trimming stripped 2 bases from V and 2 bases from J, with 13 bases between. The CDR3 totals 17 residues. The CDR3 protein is CASSYLGLAAGANVLTF. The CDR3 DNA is TGTGCCAGCAGTTACCTAGGACTGGCGGCTGGGGCCAACGTCCTGACTTTC.

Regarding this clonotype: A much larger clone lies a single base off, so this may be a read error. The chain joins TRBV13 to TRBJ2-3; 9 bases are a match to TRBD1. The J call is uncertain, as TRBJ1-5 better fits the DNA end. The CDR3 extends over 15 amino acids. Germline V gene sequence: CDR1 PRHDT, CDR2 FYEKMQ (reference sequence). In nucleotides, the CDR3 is TGTGCCAGCAGCTCGGGACAGGGAACTCTTGTTACGCAGCATTTT. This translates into CASSSGQGTLVTQHF.

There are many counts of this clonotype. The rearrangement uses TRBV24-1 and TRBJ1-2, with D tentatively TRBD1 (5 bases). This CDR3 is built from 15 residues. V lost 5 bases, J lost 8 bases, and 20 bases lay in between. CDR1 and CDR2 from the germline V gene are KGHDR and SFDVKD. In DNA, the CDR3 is TGTGCCACCAGTGGGCGGACAAATTCCCTCGCAGGCTACACCTTC. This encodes CATSGRTNSLAGYTF.

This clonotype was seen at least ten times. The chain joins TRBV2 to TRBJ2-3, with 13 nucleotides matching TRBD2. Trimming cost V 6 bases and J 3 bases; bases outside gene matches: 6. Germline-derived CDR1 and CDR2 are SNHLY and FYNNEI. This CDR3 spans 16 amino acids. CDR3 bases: TGTGCCAGCAGGAGGACTAGCGGGAGTTGGACAGATACGCAGTATTTT. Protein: CASRRTSGSWTDTQYF. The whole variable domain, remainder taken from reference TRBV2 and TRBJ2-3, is EPEVTQTPSHQVTQMGQEVILRCVPISNHLYFYWYRQILGQKVEFLVSFYNNEISEKSEIFDDQFSVERPDGSNFTLKIRSTKLEDSAMYFCASRRTSGSWTDTQYFGPGTRLTVL.

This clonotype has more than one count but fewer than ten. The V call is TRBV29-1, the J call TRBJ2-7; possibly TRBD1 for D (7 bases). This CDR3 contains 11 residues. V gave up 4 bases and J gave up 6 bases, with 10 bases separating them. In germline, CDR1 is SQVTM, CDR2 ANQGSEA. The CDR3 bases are TGCAGCGTTGGGCAGGGGGGCGAGCAGTACTTC. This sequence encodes CSVGQGGEQYF.

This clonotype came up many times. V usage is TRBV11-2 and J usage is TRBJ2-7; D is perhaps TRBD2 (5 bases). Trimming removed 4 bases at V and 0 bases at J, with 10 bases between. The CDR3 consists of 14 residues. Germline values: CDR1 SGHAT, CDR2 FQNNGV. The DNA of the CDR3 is TGTGCCAGCAGCTCCTCTAGCTTCTCCTACGAGCAGTACTTC. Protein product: CASSSSSFSYEQYF.

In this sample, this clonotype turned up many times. Here the CDR3 DNA reads TGTGCCAGCAGTCCCTGGACAGGACTAACCGGGAACATTCAGTACTTC. This translates into CASSPWTGLTGNIQYF. The chain carries TRBV28 and TRBJ2-4; possible D gene TRBD1, 7 bases. The CDR3 totals 16 residues. Germline loops: CDR1 MDHEN, CDR2 SYDVKM. The V and J ends lost 5 bases and 7 bases respectively, with 21 bases between them.

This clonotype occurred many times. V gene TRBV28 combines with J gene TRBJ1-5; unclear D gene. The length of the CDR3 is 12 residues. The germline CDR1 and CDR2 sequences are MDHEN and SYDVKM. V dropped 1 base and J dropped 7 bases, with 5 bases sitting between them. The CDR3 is CASSLSEQPQHF. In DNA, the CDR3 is TGTGCCAGCAGTTTATCTGAACAGCCCCAGCATTTT. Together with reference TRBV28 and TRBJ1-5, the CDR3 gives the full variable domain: DVKVTQSSRYLVKRTGEKVFLECVQDMDHENMFWYRQDPGLGLRLIYFSYDVKMKEKGDIPEGYSVSREKKERFSLILESASTNQTSMYLCASSLSEQPQHFGDGTRLSIL.

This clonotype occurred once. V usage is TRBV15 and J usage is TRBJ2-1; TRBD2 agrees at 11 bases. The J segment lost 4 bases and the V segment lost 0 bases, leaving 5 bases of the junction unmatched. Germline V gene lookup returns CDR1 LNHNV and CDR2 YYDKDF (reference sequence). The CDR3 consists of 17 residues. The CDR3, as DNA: TGTGCCACCAGCAGAGAAATAGCGGGAGGGATTTACAATGAGCAGTTCTTC. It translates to CATSREIAGGIYNEQFF.